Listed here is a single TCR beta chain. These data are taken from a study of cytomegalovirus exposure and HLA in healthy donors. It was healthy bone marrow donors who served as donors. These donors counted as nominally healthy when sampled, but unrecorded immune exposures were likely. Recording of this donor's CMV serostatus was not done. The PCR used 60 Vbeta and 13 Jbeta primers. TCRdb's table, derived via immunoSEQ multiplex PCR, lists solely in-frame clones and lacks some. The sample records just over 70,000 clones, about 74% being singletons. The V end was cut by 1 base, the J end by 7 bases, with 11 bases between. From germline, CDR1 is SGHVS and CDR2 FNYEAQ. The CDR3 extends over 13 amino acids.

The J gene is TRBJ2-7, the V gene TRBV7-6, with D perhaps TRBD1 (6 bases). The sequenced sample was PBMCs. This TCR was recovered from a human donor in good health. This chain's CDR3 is CASSLEAGEEQYF. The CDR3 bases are TGTGCCAGCAGCTTAGAGGCAGGGGAAGAGCAGTACTTC.